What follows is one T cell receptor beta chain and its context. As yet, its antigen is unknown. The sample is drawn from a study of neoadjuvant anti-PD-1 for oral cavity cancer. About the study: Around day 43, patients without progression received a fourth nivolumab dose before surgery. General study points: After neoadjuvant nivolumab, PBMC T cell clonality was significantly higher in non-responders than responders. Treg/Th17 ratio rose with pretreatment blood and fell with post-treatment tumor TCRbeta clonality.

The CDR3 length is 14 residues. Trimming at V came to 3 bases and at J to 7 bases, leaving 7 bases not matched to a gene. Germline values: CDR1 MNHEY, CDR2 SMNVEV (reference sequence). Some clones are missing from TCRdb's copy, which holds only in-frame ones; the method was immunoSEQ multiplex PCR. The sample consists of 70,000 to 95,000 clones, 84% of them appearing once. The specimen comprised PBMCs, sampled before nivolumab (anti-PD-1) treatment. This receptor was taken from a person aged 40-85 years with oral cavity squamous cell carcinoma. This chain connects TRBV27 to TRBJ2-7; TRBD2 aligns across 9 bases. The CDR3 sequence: CASSFRREGREQYF. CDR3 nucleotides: TGTGCCAGCAGTTTTAGGCGGGAGGGCCGTGAGCAGTACTTC.